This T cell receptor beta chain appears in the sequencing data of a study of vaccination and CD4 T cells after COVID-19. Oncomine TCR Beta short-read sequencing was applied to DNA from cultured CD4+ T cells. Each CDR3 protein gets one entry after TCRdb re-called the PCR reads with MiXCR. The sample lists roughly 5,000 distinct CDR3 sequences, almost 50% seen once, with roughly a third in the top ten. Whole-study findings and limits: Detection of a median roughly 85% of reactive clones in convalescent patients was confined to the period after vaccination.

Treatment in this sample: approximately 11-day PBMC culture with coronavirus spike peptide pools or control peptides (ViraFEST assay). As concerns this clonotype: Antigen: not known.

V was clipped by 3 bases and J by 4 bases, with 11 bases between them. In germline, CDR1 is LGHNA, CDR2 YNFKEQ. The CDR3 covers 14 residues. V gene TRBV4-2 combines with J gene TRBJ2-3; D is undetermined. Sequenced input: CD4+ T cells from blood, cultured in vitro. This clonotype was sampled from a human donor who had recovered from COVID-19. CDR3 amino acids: CASSQRTLADTQYF. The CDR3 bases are TGTGCCAGCAGCCAGAGGACCCTAGCAGATACGCAGTATTTT.